This T cell receptor beta chain was profiled in a study of T cells in Graves' hyperthyroidism and ophthalmopathy. It was RNA transcripts that yielded the amplified TCR beta CDR3 regions. The HTBI primer set served for first-round RT-PCR of the TCR CDR3. TCRdb re-called the multiplex PCR reads through MiXCR, storing one row per CDR3 protein. The sample includes under 650,000 distinct CDR3 sequences, under 20% seen only once; the top ten take approximately 3.8%. This clonotype came up many times. Calling Graves' hyperthyroidism stable meant ophthalmopathy did not progress within 18 months. Among the patients, aged 18 to 65, hyperthyroidism was newly diagnosed and had lasted under 2 months. Germline V gene data show CDR1 as MDHEN and CDR2 as SYDVKM. After removal of 10 bases from V and 3 bases from J, the junction contained 6 bases not matched to a gene. The CDR3 runs to 14 residues.

The source is a woman in her twenties or thirties with Graves' hyperthyroidism. The rearrangement uses TRBV28 and TRBJ2-3; 11 bases are a match to TRBD2. Specimen: blood. As DNA, the CDR3 is TGTGCCACACACACTAGCGGGAGTACAGATACGCAGTATTTT. Translating gives CATHTSGSTDTQYF.